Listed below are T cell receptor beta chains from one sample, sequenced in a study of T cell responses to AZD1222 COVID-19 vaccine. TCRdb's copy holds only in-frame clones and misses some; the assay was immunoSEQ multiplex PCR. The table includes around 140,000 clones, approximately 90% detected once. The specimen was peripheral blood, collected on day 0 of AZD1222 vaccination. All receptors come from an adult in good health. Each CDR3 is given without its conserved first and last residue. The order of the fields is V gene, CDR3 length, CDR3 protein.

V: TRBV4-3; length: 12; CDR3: ASSEATVGNEQF
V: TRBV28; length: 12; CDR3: ASSPDREYSPLH
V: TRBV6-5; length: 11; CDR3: ASQPGGVYEQY
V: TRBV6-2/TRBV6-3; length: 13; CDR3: ASSYFGTGTTEAF
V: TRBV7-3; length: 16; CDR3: ASSLEYPSGGRTNEQF
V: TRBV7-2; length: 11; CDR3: ASSFGGVETQY
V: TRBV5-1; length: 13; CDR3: ASSLLTGGNEKLF
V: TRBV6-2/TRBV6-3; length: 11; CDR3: ASSYGGTYEQY
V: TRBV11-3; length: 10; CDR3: ASSLDGYEQY
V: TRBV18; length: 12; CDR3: ASSPLSGNTEAF
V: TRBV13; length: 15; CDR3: ASSSQLGTSSYNEQF
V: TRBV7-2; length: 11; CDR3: ASSYGLQPEQY
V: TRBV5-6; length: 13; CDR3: ASSVTGTGEQTQY
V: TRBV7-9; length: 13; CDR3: ASSFGGSSTDTQY
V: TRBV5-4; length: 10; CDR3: ASSLDVNGYT
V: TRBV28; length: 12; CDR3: ASSLDRLNTEAF
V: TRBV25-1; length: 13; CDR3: ASTRAGGRNSPLH
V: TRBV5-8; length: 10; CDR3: ASSRTVYEQY
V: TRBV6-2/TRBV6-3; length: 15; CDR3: ASSYNVGGRTNNEQF
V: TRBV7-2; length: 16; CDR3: ASSPGTSGGRFQETQY
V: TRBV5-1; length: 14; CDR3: ASSPGASGGQETQY
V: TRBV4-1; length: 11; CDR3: ASSRAGDPEQY
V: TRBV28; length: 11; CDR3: ASAGKFPGELF
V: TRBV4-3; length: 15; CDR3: ASSARGAGVYSDTQY
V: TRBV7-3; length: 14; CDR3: ASSLPGTSGSGEQF
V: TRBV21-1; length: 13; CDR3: ASGPGTTYSYEQY
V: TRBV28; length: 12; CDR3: ASSGTAGGDTQY
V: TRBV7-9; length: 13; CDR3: ASSSEQGYNSPLH
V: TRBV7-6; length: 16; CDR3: ASSLQFGWTGADTEAF
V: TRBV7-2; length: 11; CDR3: ASTIIAGDTQY
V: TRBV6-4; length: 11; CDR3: ASSDSQNTEAF
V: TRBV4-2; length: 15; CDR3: ASSRPPRAQGSYEQY
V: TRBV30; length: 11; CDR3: AWRREQNQPQH
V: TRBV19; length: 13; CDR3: ASSPSGLYYNEQF
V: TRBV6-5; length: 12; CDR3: ASSNRQTYTEAF
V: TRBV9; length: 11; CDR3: ASSVNRGTEAF
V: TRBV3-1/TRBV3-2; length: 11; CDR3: ASSQGRNTEAF
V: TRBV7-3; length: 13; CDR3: ASSLGGRALNEQF
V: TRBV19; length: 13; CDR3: ASSWGGLRNTEAF
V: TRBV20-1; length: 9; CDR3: SAVKRDTQY
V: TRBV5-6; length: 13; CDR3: ASSLVLTGYNEQF
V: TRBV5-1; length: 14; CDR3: ASSLSPGRSYNEQF
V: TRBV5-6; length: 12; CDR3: ASSLFSGRTGQF
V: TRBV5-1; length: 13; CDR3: ASSSQGGANQPQH
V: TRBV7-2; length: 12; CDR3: ASSLDPGTGELF
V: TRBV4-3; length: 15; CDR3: ASSQETGGNLNTEAF
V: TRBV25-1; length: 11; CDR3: ASSDWEGQPQH
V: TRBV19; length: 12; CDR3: ASSIVDSRYEQY
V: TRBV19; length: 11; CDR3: ASNGGRTDTQY
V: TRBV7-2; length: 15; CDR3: ASSLRRIQGVGTEAF
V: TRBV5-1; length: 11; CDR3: ASSLAQKNIQY
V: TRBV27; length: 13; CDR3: ASSLRGGASYEQY
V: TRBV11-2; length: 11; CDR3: ASSQLQNTEAF
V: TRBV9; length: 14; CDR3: ASSVSQGVFGNTIY
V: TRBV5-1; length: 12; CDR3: ASSTRDGNTEAF
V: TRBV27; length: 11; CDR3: ASSYMQNTEAF
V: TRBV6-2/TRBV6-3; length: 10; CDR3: ASSPQGYEQY
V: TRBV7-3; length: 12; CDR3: ASRQGANTGELF
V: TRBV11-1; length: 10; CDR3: ASSEWNSPLH